The 14 T cell receptor beta chains presented below share a single source sample, sequenced in a study of Ad26.COV2.S vaccination and SARS-CoV-2 variants. Assay used: immunoSEQ multiplex PCR; TCRdb lists only in-frame clones, some missing. The data show about 220,000 clones, roughly 88% seen once. Regarding treatment: roughly 18 received Ad26.COV2.S at low or high dose, single or two shots; roughly five received placebo; per-sample allocation not given. The study sampled participants on day 63 after the first vaccine or placebo injection. This specimen was peripheral blood, taken in a trial of Ad26.COV2.S vaccine versus placebo. The receptor source for this set is a person between 18 and 60 years old who received the Ad26.COV2.S COVID-19 vaccine or a placebo.

The rearrangement joins TRBV5-1 to TRBJ1-1, with TRBD1 as a possible D gene (5 bases). Germline V CDR1 and CDR2: SGHRS, YFSETQ. Trimming pared 4 bases from V and 4 bases from J, leaving 17 bases between. The CDR3 is made up of 15 amino acids. Here the CDR3 reads CASSASQGPSTEAFF. The CDR3 DNA reads as TGCGCCAGCAGCGCCTCTCAGGGACCCAGCACTGAAGCTTTCTTT.

The rearrangement uses TRBV7-6 and TRBJ2-7; 9 nucleotides match TRBD1. The V gene end was trimmed by 4 bases and the J gene end by 0 bases; junction bases not matched to a gene: 4. The CDR3 consists of 15 residues. Germline loops: CDR1 SGHVS, CDR2 FNYEAQ. Here the CDR3 reads CASSSGTGNSYEQYF. CDR3 DNA sequence: TGTGCCAGCAGCTCCGGGACAGGGAACTCCTACGAGCAGTACTTC.

This clone has a single count. This chain joins TRBV7-9 and TRBJ2-7; D is uncertain. The CDR3 is 14 amino acids. Germline CDR1 SEHNR, CDR2 FQNEAQ (reference sequence). The V gene lost 1 base and the J gene lost 3 bases, with 10 bases spanning the gap. The CDR3 protein is CASSLDRAHYEQYF. CDR3 in DNA: TGTGCCAGCAGCTTAGATCGGGCCCACTACGAGCAGTACTTC.

The CDR3 spells CASSLPSGTYEQYF. CDR3 DNA sequence: TGCGCCAGCAGCTTACCCTCAGGAACCTACGAGCAGTACTTC. This sequence joins TRBV5-1 and TRBJ2-7; D is undetermined. V dropped 2 bases and J dropped 2 bases, with 11 bases sitting between them. CDR1 is SGHRS and CDR2 is YFSETQ in the germline V gene. The CDR3 consists of 14 residues.

J is TRBJ2-7 and V is TRBV4-3; TRBD1 aligns across 8 bases. The germline CDR1 and CDR2 sequences are LGHNA and YSLEER. J was trimmed by 7 bases and V by 0 bases; bases with no gene match: 11. CDR3 length equals 16 residues. CDR3 nucleotide sequence: TGCGCCAGCAGCCAAGATGCGATGCAGGGGGCGGGAGAGCAGTACTTC. Amino acid sequence: CASSQDAMQGAGEQYF.

CDR3 coding DNA: TGTGCCAGCTCACCGCTAGCTGGCACAGATACGCAGTATTTT. This codes for CASSPLAGTDTQYF. The chain couples TRBV18 to TRBJ2-3; the D gene is possibly TRBD2 (5 bases). V was shortened by 3 bases and J by 1 base, with 8 bases between the two germline ends. This CDR3 is 14 amino acids long. In germline, CDR1 is KGHSH, CDR2 LQKENI.

The V and J genes are TRBV6-1 and TRBJ2-2, with D unclear. V dropped 2 bases and J dropped 1 base, with 5 bases sitting between them. The CDR3 runs 14 residues. The germline CDR1 and CDR2 sequences are MNHNS and SASEGT. The CDR3 is CASSEKRNTGELFF. CDR3 coding DNA: TGTGCCAGCAGTGAAAAGAGGAACACCGGGGAGCTGTTTTTT.

The CDR3, as DNA: TGTGCCAGCAGTTCGTACAGGGCCTACGAGCAGTACTTC. This sequence encodes CASSSYRAYEQYF. The chain combines TRBV6-6 with TRBJ2-7; D is perhaps TRBD1 (6 bases). The CDR3 sequence is 13 residues long. CDR1 is MNHNY and CDR2 is SVGAGI in the germline V gene (reference sequence). Trimming shortened V by 4 bases and J by 2 bases, and 9 bases separated the two germline ends.

The gene calls are TRBV6-2 or TRBV6-3 and TRBJ2-5; no clear D. Trimming shortened V by 3 bases and J by 1 base, and 9 bases separated the two germline ends. The CDR3 length is 14 residues. In germline, CDR1 is MNHEY, CDR2 SVGEGT. Written as DNA, the CDR3 is TGTGCCAGCAGTTATTCCAGACTCCAAGAGACCCAGTACTTC. Its translation is CASSYSRLQETQYF.

The chain employs TRBV4-3 and TRBJ2-7; maybe TRBD2 (6 bases). The germline V gene encodes CDR1 LGHNA and CDR2 YSLEER. Trimming shortened V by 0 bases and J by 7 bases, and 13 bases separated the two germline ends. CDR3 length: 14 residues. The CDR3 protein is CASSQDQNGSEQYF. The CDR3 nucleotides are TGCGCCAGCAGCCAAGATCAGAACGGGAGTGAGCAGTACTTC.

This clone appeared a few times. The chain is built from TRBV28 and TRBJ1-4; 8 bases are shared with TRBD1. CDR3 length: 16 amino acids. The V gene's germline CDR1 is MDHEN and CDR2 SYDVKM. The junction had 15 bases not matched to a gene; V was cut back by 5 bases and J by 10 bases. The CDR3 DNA reads TGTGCCAGCAGTCCCCCGGAGGCGTGGACAGGGCTAAAACTGTTTTTT. This encodes CASSPPEAWTGLKLFF.

The chain carries TRBV6-2 or TRBV6-3 and TRBJ2-2; tentatively, D is TRBD1 (5 bases). Between the trimmed V and J ends, which lost 4 bases and 7 bases, there was a span of 10 bases. This CDR3 comprises 13 residues. Germline loops: CDR1 MNHEY, CDR2 SVGEGT. CDR3 in DNA: TGTGCCAGCAGTTTTGATAGGGGCGGGGAGCTGTTTTTT. It encodes CASSFDRGGELFF.

The chain carries TRBV10-2 and TRBJ1-1; D perhaps matches TRBD1 (5 bases). There are 15 residues in the CDR3. Trimming removed 0 bases at V and 1 base at J, with 9 bases between. CDR1 and CDR2 (germline): WSHSY, SAAADI. The CDR3 here is CASSESGAGNTEAFF. The CDR3 bases are TGCGCCAGCAGTGAGTCAGGGGCCGGGAACACTGAAGCTTTCTTT.

This rearrangement joins TRBV5-1 to TRBJ2-3; 13 bases align to TRBD2. V shed 8 bases and J 0 bases; nucleotides not matched to a gene: 3. Germline assignment: CDR1 SGHRS and CDR2 YFSETQ. This CDR3 has 15 residues. This CDR3 is CASKGLAGSTDTQYF. DNA for the CDR3: TGCGCCAGTAAGGGACTAGCGGGAAGCACAGATACGCAGTATTTT.